Shown below are 25 T cell receptor beta chains from a single sample sequenced in a study of shared clonotypes between healthy human individuals. Only in-frame clones appear in the TCRdb table, and some are missing; sequencing was by immunoSEQ multiplex PCR. The data show some 2.4 million clones, with 90% to 95% seen just once and about 0.39% held by the top ten. Sequencing input: naive CD4+ T cells from PBMCs. The subset is: CD45RA+ positively selected. The receptors were gathered from a young man in good health. Some clones in this sample may be carry-over from other donors' samples.

CDR3 sequence: CASIYWDSYEQYF. In DNA form, the CDR3 reads TGTGCCAGCATTTATTGGGACTCCTACGAGCAGTACTTC. This chain links TRBV9 with TRBJ2-7; the D is unclear. The germline V and J ends were trimmed by 6 bases and 0 bases, with 10 bases remaining between them. This CDR3 comprises 13 residues. The germline V gene has CDR1 SGDLS and CDR2 YYNGEE.

The V gene is TRBV5-1, the J gene TRBJ2-7; D is perhaps TRBD1 or TRBD2 (5 bases each). The CDR3 spans 15 residues. Germline V gives CDR1 SGHRS, CDR2 YFSETQ. Trimming removed 4 bases from V and 0 bases from J, with 14 bases in between. The CDR3 spells CASSRQGTSSYEQYF. The CDR3 DNA reads as TGCGCCAGCAGCCGACAAGGGACGAGCTCCTACGAGCAGTACTTC.

This clone appeared a single time. The CDR3 region has the DNA TGTGCCATCAGACCCCAGGAGAACTATGGCTACACCTTC. Protein product: CAIRPQENYGYTF. V usage is TRBV10-3 and J usage is TRBJ1-2; D not resolved. The V end lost 6 bases, the J end lost 2 bases, and 10 bases lay between the germline ends. The CDR3 extends over 13 amino acids. CDR1 ENHRY and CDR2 SYGVKD come from the germline V gene.

This sequence joins TRBV7-8 and TRBJ1-1, with D uncertain. CDR3 length equals 14 residues. Trimming pared 5 bases from V and 6 bases from J, leaving 16 bases between. CDR1 is SGHVS and CDR2 is FQNEAQ in the germline V gene. The CDR3: CASSPLRVDPEAFF. The CDR3 nucleotides are TGTGCCAGCAGCCCTCTGAGGGTTGACCCTGAAGCTTTCTTT. Using reference TRBV7-8 and TRBJ1-1 for the parts outside the CDR3, the full variable domain is GAGVSQSPRYKVAKRGQDVALRCDPISGHVSLFWYQQALGQGPEFLTYFQNEAQLDKSGLPSDRFFAERPEGSVSTLKIQRTQQEDSAVYLCASSPLRVDPEAFFGQGTRLTVV.

This clone came up a few times. The J gene is TRBJ1-4, the V gene TRBV27, with D unresolved. V was cut by 4 bases and J by 5 bases, with 8 bases left in between. Germline values: CDR1 MNHEY, CDR2 SMNVEV (reference sequence). The CDR3 has 13 residues. CDR3 residues: CASSSVANEKLFF. CDR3 nucleotides: TGTGCCAGCAGTTCCGTAGCGAATGAAAAACTGTTTTTT.

This chain uses TRBV10-3 with TRBJ2-7; 12 bases fit TRBD1. The J segment lost 5 bases and the V segment lost 5 bases, leaving 13 bases of the junction unmatched. CDR3 length equals 17 residues. Germline CDR1 ENHRY, CDR2 SYGVKD. CDR3 loop: CAISPRIRDRGLNEQYF. Written as DNA, the CDR3 is TGTGCCATCAGTCCGAGGATCCGGGACAGGGGGCTCAACGAGCAGTACTTC.

The rearrangement joins TRBV7-2 to TRBJ1-2; D not certain. The CDR3 has 16 residues. Germline V lookup: CDR1 SGHTA, CDR2 FQGNSA. Trimming cost V 1 base and J 0 bases, with 12 bases left between them. The CDR3 reads CASSLGSGRTNYGYTF. Here the CDR3 DNA reads TGTGCCAGCAGCTTAGGTTCGGGCAGGACTAACTATGGCTACACCTTC.

This sequence joins TRBV6-5 and TRBJ2-5, with D unclear. The CDR3 runs to 14 residues. Trimming took 0 bases from V and 1 from J, leaving 6 bases between them. Germline-derived CDR1 and CDR2 are MNHEY and SVGAGI. The CDR3 bases are TGTGCCAGCAGTTACTCTCCAAGCCAAGAGACCCAGTACTTC. This gives the protein CASSYSPSQETQYF.

Note on this clone: Other DNA sequences in this sample translate to the same CDR3. The DNA for the CDR3 is TGTGCCAGCAGGGGTAACAATGAGCAGTTCTTC. It yields the protein CASRGNNEQFF. The V and J genes are TRBV2 and TRBJ2-1; no clear D. The ends were cut back, 6 bases at V and 5 bases at J, with 5 bases in the middle. There are 11 residues in the CDR3. Germline CDR1 reads SNHLY; CDR2 reads FYNNEI.

This chain uses TRBV5-8 with TRBJ1-5, with 12 bases lining up with TRBD1. The CDR3 spans 16 residues. V was pared by 3 bases and J by 7 bases, with 8 bases of the junction left unmatched. Germline CDR1 and CDR2: SGHTS and YDEGEE. CDR3 residues: CASSYARGTGGQPQHF. CDR3 coding DNA: TGTGCCAGCAGCTACGCCCGTGGGACAGGGGGCCAGCCCCAGCATTTT.

The rearrangement uses TRBV18 and TRBJ2-2; weak D call: TRBD1 (5 bases). The germline gives CDR1 KGHSH, CDR2 LQKENI. Trimming removed 2 bases from V and 0 bases from J, with 16 bases in between. The CDR3 is made up of 18 amino acids. Written as DNA, the CDR3 is TGTGCCAGCTCACCAATATATAGGGGCCAGACGAACACCGGGGAGCTGTTTTTT. This sequence encodes CASSPIYRGQTNTGELFF. Full variable domain (missing parts from reference TRBV18 and TRBJ2-2): NAGVMQNPRHLVRRRGQEARLRCSPMKGHSHVYWYRQLPEEGLKFMVYLQKENIIDESGMPKERFSAEFPKEGPSILRIQQVVRGDSAAYFCASSPIYRGQTNTGELFFGEGSRLTVL.

Worth noting for this clone: Other DNA sequences of this sample code for an identical CDR3. In DNA form, the CDR3 reads TGTGCCAGCTCACCGGGACAGTTAAATGAAAAACTGTTTTTT. Residues: CASSPGQLNEKLFF. The chain employs TRBV18 and TRBJ1-4, with TRBD1 identical over 7 bases. The CDR3 sequence is 14 residues long. The junction had 3 bases not matched to a gene; V was cut back by 3 bases and J by 5 bases. Per germline, CDR1 KGHSH and CDR2 LQKENI.

The V and J genes are TRBV7-2 and TRBJ1-2; D may be TRBD1 (6 bases). Trimming took off 1 base at V and 4 bases at J, with 10 bases between the two ends. The length of the CDR3 is 14 residues. Germline CDR1 reads SGHTA; CDR2 reads FQGNSA. DNA of the CDR3: TGTGCCAGCAGCTTAGAAGGGACAATCTATGGCTACACCTTC. This codes for CASSLEGTIYGYTF.

CDR3 bases: TGTGCCATAACCGAGGGGGAGGGATATGGCTACACCTTC. Amino acids: CAITEGEGYGYTF. The chain links TRBV10-3 to TRBJ1-2, with D possibly being TRBD1 (6 bases). Trimming stripped 9 bases from V and 5 bases from J, with 16 bases between. The CDR3 has 13 amino acids. Germline V gives CDR1 ENHRY, CDR2 SYGVKD.

J is TRBJ2-7 and V is TRBV15; 9 nucleotides agree with TRBD2. This CDR3 spans 15 amino acids. The V and J ends lost 6 bases and 6 bases, in that order; junction bases with no gene match: 12. The germline V gene has CDR1 LNHNV and CDR2 YYDKDF (reference sequence). CDR3 in DNA: TGTGCCACCAGGCAGACTCCCGGACTAGCGATCGAGCAGTACTTC. This gives the protein CATRQTPGLAIEQYF.

This rearrangement joins TRBV11-1 to TRBJ2-3; TRBD2 agrees at 9 bases. This CDR3 contains 15 residues. The junction had 6 bases not matched to a gene; V was cut back by 5 bases and J by 3 bases. The germline V gene encodes CDR1 SGHAT and CDR2 FQDESV (reference sequence). The CDR3 nucleotides are TGTGCCAGCAGCGCTAGCGGGGAGGGAACAGATACGCAGTATTTT. Translating gives CASSASGEGTDTQYF.

This chain joins TRBV2 and TRBJ1-1; D is ambiguous. Germline V gene lookup returns CDR1 SNHLY and CDR2 FYNNEI. The CDR3 contains 12 residues. Between the trimmed V and J ends, which lost 6 bases and 0 bases, there was a span of 5 bases. CDR3 DNA sequence: TGTGCCAGCAGAGCAGTGAACACTGAAGCTTTCTTT. It encodes CASRAVNTEAFF.

Note on this clone: The sample carries other DNA sequences with the same CDR3. J is TRBJ1-2 and V is TRBV9; 9 positions match TRBD1. Per the germline V gene, CDR1 is SGDLS and CDR2 is YYNGEE. Unmatched junction bases numbered 2, after V lost 3 bases and J lost 2 bases. The CDR3 runs to 14 residues. This CDR3 reads CASSAGQGNYGYTF. The CDR3 coding sequence is TGTGCCAGCAGCGCGGGACAGGGCAACTATGGCTACACCTTC.

The chain's CDR3 is CASSLGAAFNQPQHF. CDR3 sequence (DNA): TGTGCCAGCAGCTTAGGGGCAGCATTCAATCAGCCCCAGCATTTT. V and J are TRBV7-2 and TRBJ1-5; D is unresolved. Germline V gene sequence: CDR1 SGHTA, CDR2 FQGNSA. V dropped 1 base and J dropped 3 bases, with 10 bases sitting between them. There are 15 residues in the CDR3.

This chain uses TRBV6-5 with TRBJ1-2; D is perhaps TRBD1 (6 bases). The length of the CDR3 is 12 residues. V lost 8 bases and J lost 6, with 13 bases in between. Germline CDR1 reads MNHEY; CDR2 reads SVGAGI. The CDR3 loop reads CASQGIPDGYTF. DNA of the CDR3: TGTGCCAGCCAGGGGATTCCAGATGGCTACACCTTC.

The chain has TRBV4-3 and TRBJ2-7, with TRBD2 matching 9 bases. V shed 0 bases, J shed 1 base, and the junction held 7 bases outside the gene matches. Germline assignment: CDR1 LGHNA and CDR2 YSLEER. The CDR3 covers 17 residues. The CDR3 region is CASSQESTSGRSYEQYF. In DNA, the CDR3 is TGCGCCAGCAGCCAAGAGTCCACTAGCGGGCGGTCCTACGAGCAGTACTTC.

This clone was counted once. The sample has other DNA sequences that encode this CDR3 too. The rearrangement joins TRBV28 to TRBJ2-5; 8 nucleotides agree with TRBD2. Germline-derived CDR1 and CDR2 are MDHEN and SYDVKM. The CDR3 totals 15 residues. V was clipped by 3 bases and J by 2 bases; unmatched bases: 5. The CDR3 DNA follows: TGTGCCAGCAGTTTGGCGGGGGGTAGGCAAGAGACCCAGTACTTC. Translating gives CASSLAGGRQETQYF.

The gene calls are TRBV30 and TRBJ2-5; D gene uncertain. The J call may be wrong; the DNA end is better matched by TRBJ2-7. Germline assignment: CDR1 GTSNPN and CDR2 SVGIG (reference sequence). This CDR3 is 11 amino acids long. The DNA of the CDR3 is TGTGCCTGGAGTGTAAATGACGAGCAGTACTTC. This translates into CAWSVNDEQYF.

This chain links TRBV5-1 with TRBJ2-3, with no clear D. CDR1 SGHRS and CDR2 YFSETQ come from the germline V gene. Deletions cut 4 bases from V and 6 bases from J, with 15 bases between. This CDR3 contains 14 residues. In DNA, the CDR3 is TGCGCCAGCAGCCCAGGCTCCCAAGGCGATACGCAGTATTTT. Protein: CASSPGSQGDTQYF.

The V and J genes are TRBV5-4 and TRBJ2-1; 8 nucleotides match TRBD2. The CDR3 contains 14 residues. With V trimmed by 0 bases and J by 7 bases, 3 bases remained unmatched. Germline V CDR1 and CDR2: SGHNT, YYREEE (reference sequence). The CDR3 DNA sequence: TGTGCCAGCAGCTTGGAGGGACTAGTAAATGAGCAGTTCTTC. Residues: CASSLEGLVNEQFF.